This paragraph covers one T cell receptor beta chain sequence. Its matching antigen is unknown. Germline V CDR1 and CDR2: GTSNPN, SVGIG (reference sequence). The CDR3 consists of 13 residues. Between the trimmed V and J ends, which lost 3 bases and 4 bases, there was a span of 10 bases. The treatment denotes: 15 Gy SBRT to primary tumor, nephrectomy 4 weeks later. This entry is derived from a study of radiation and T cells in renal cell carcinoma. Study observations and caveats: In nephrectomy-only tumors, top 100 clonotypes averaged roughly 45%, versus about 54% irradiated.

The protocol was immunoSEQ multiplex PCR, while the TCRdb copy is restricted to in-frame clones and leaves out a portion. Of some 14,000 clones detected, around 66% appear once; the ten largest clones hold around 30%. The sequenced sample was tumor tissue, obtained from a patient whose treatment included radiotherapy and nephrectomy. The receptor was derived from a woman aged 70-85 years with renal cell carcinoma. The chain carries TRBV30 and TRBJ1-5; D perhaps matches TRBD1 (6 bases). In DNA, the CDR3 is TGTGCCTGGAGGGGGACAACAAATCAGCCCCAGCATTTT. This encodes CAWRGTTNQPQHF.